Below, one T cell receptor beta chain is given with its context. What it recognizes is unknown. The sample originates from a study of shared clonotypes between healthy human individuals. Broader study findings: The study generally estimated greater richness for naive than memory subsets. A handful of donors showed sharing of roughly 5% of naive CD4 clonotypes.

CD45RO-negative cells were positively selected for CCR7, leaving out terminally differentiated effector memory CD45RA+ cells. Deep-level running was used for the assay. The assay was immunoSEQ multiplex PCR, and TCRdb's table has in-frame clones only and misses some. The table has about 550,000 clones, nearly 97% seen once. Input material: naive CD8+ T cells sorted from blood. This receptor was obtained from a woman aged 25 to 45 in good health.

The CDR3 protein is CASSLHRGETNEKLFF. CDR3 nucleotides: TGTGCCAGCAGTTTGCACAGGGGGGAAACGAATGAAAAACTGTTTTTT. This chain connects TRBV28 to TRBJ1-4; the match to TRBD1 covers 8 bases. Germline V lookup: CDR1 MDHEN, CDR2 SYDVKM. This CDR3 comprises 16 residues. V dropped 3 bases and J dropped 5; count of bases not matched to a gene: 8.